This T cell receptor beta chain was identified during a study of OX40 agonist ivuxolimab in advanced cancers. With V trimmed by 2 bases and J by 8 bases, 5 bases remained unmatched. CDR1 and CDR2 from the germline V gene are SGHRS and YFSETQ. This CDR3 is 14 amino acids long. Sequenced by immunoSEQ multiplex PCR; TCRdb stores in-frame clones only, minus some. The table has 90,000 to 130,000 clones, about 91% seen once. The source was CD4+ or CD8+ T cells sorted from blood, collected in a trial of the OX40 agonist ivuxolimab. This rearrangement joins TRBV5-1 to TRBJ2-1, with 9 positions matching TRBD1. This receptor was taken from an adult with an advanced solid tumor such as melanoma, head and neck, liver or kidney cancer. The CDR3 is CASSLGQGLHEQFF. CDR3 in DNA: TGCGCCAGCAGCTTAGGACAGGGGCTTCATGAGCAGTTCTTC.